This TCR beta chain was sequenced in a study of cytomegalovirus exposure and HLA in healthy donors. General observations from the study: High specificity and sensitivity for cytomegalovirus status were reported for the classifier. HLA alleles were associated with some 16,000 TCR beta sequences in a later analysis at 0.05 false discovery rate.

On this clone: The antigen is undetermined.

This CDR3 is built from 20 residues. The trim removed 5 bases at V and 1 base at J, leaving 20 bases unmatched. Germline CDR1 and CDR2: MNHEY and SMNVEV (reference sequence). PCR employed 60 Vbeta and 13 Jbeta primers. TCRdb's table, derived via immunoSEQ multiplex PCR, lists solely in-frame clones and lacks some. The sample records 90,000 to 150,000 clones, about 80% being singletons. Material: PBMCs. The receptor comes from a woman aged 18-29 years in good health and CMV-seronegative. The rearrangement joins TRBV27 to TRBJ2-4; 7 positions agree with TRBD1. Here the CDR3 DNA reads TGTGCCAGCAGTCCCAGAGGGAGACAGGGATCGAATTGGGCCAAAAACATTCAGTACTTC. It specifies CASSPRGRQGSNWAKNIQYF.